This record looks at one TCR beta chain sequence and its context. Its antigen is still unknown. What was amplified from RNA transcripts were TCR beta CDR3 regions. When the TCR CDR3 underwent first-round RT-PCR, the HTBI primer set was used. TCRdb recomputed calls from the multiplex PCR reads with MiXCR, one row per CDR3 protein. The table records hundreds of thousands of distinct CDR3 sequences, roughly 15% of them present only once. These data come from a study of T cells in Graves' hyperthyroidism and ophthalmopathy. Findings and limits, study-wide: Most expanded thyroid clonotypes above 0.001 recurred in blood.

Germline assignment: CDR1 DFQATT and CDR2 SNEGSKA (reference sequence). This CDR3 contains 13 residues. The germline V and J ends were trimmed by 6 bases and 1 base, with 9 bases remaining between them. The sample was blood. This chain links TRBV20-1 with TRBJ1-4; perhaps TRBD1 as D (5 bases). The source of this sequence is a man aged 18 to 29 with Graves' ophthalmopathy. The CDR3 region has the DNA TGCAGTGCCTGGACAATAACTAATGAAAAACTGTTTTTT. As protein: CSAWTITNEKLFF.